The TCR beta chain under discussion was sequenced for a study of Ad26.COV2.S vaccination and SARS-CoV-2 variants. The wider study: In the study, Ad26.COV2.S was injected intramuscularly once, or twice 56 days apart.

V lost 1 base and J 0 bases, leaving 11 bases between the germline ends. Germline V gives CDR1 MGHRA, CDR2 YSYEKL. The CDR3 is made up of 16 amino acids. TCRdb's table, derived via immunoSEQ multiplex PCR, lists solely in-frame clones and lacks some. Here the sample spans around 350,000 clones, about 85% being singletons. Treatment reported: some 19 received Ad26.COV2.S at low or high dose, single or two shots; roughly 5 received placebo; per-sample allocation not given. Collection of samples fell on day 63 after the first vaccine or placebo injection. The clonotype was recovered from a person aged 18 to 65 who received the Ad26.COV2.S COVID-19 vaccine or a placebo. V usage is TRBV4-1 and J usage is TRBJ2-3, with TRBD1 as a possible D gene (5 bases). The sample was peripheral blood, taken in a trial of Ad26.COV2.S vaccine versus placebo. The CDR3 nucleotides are TGCGCCAGCAGCCAAGGCAGGGCGACTAGCACAGATACGCAGTATTTT. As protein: CASSQGRATSTDTQYF.